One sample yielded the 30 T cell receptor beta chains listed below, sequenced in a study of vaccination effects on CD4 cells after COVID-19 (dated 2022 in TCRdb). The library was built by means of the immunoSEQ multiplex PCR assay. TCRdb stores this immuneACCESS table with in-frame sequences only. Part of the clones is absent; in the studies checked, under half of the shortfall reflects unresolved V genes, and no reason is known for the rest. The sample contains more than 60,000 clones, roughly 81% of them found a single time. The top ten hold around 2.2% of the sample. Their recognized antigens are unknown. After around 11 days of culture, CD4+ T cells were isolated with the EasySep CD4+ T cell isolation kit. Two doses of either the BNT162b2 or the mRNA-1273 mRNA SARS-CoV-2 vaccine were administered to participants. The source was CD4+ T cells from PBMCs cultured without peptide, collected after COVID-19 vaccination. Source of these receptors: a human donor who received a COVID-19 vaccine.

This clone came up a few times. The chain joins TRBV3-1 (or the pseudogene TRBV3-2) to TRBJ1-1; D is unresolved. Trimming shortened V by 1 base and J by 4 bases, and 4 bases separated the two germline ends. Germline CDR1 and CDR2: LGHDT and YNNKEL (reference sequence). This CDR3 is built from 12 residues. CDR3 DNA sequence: TGTGCCAGCAGCCAAGGATCCACTGAAGCTTTCTTT. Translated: CASSQGSTEAFF.

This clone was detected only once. DNA for the CDR3: TGTGCCAGTAGTCCTTACCAGAGGAGCAATCAGCCCCAGCATTTT. As protein: CASSPYQRSNQPQHF. The chain couples TRBV19 to TRBJ1-5, with D unresolved. The CDR3 consists of 15 residues. Germline V gene lookup returns CDR1 LNHDA and CDR2 SQIVND (reference sequence). V lost 5 bases and J 1 base, leaving 12 bases between the germline ends.

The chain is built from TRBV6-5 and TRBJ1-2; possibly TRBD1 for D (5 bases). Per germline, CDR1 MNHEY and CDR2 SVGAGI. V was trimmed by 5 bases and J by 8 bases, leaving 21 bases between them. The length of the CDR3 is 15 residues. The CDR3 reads CASSSPGGGGRGYTF. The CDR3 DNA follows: TGTGCCAGCAGTAGCCCTGGGGGGGGAGGACGGGGCTACACCTTC.

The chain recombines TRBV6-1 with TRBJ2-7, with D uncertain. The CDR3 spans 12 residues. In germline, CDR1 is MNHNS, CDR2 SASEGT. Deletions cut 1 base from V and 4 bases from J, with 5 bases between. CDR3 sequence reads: CASSEGAYEQYV. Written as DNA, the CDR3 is TGTGCCAGCAGTGAAGGGGCTTACGAGCAGTACGTC.

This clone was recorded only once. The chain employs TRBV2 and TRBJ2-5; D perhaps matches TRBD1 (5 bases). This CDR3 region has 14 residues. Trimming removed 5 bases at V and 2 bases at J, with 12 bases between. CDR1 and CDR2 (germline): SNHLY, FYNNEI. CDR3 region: CASSTLGAQETQYF. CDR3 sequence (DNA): TGTGCCAGCAGTACCTTAGGGGCTCAAGAGACCCAGTACTTC.

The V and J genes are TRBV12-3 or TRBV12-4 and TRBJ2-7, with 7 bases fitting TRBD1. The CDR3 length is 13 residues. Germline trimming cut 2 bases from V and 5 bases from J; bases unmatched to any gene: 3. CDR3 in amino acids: CASSLTGVHEQYV. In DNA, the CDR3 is TGTGCCAGCAGTTTAACAGGGGTTCACGAGCAGTACGTC.

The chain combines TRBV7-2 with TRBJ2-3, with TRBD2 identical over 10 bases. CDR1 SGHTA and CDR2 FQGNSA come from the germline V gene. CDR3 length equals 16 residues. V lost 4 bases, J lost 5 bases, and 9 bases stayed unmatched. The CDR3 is CASSSEAGGPEDTQYF. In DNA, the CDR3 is TGTGCCAGCAGCTCCGAAGCGGGGGGGCCGGAAGATACGCAGTATTTT.

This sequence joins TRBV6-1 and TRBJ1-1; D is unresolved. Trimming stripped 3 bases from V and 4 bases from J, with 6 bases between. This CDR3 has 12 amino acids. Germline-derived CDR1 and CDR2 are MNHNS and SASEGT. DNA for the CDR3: TGTGCCAGCAGTGACAGTTCCACTGAAGCTTTCTTT. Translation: CASSDSSTEAFF.

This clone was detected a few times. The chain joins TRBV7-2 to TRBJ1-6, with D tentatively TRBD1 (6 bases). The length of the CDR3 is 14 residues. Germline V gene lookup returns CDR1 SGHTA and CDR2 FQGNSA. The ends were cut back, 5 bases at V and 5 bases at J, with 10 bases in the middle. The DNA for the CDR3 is TGTGCCAGCAGCCTCAACAGGGATAATTCACCCCTCCACTTT. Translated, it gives CASSLNRDNSPLHF.

CDR3 DNA sequence: TGTGCCAGCAGCTTGGAGTCGCTCTATGGCTACACCTTC. Amino acid sequence: CASSLESLYGYTF. The chain has TRBV5-6 and TRBJ1-2; D is ambiguous. The V gene lost 0 bases and the J gene lost 4 bases, with 7 bases spanning the gap. The CDR3 is made up of 13 amino acids. Germline lookup yields CDR1 SGHDT and CDR2 YYEEEE.

CDR3 sequence (DNA): TGTGCCAGCAGCCAAGGGCGGGGCACAGATACGCAGTATTTT. Translation: CASSQGRGTDTQYF. The chain combines TRBV3-1 (or the pseudogene TRBV3-2) with TRBJ2-3, with D perhaps matching TRBD2 (5 bases). Germline V gene sequence: CDR1 LGHDT, CDR2 YNNKEL (reference sequence). The CDR3 totals 14 residues. Trimming left V 1 base short and J 1 base short, with 6 bases between.

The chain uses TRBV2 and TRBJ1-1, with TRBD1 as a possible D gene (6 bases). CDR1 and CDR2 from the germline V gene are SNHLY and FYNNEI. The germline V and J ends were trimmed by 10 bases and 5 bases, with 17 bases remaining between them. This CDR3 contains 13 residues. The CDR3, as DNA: TGTGCCACCACACAGGGAGTATATACTGAAGCTTTCTTT. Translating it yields CATTQGVYTEAFF.

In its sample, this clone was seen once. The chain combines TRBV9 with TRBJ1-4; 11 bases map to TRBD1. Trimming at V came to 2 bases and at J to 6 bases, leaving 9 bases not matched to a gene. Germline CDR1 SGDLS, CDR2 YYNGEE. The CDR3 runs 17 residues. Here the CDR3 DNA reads TGTGCCAGCAGCGTGTCCTCCGGGACAGGGGGGGATGAAAAACTGTTTTTT. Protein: CASSVSSGTGGDEKLFF.

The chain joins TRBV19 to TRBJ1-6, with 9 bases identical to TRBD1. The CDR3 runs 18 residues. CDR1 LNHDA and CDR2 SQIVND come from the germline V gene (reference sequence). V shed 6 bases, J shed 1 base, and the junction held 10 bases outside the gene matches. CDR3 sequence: CASRRTDRGYSYNSPLHF. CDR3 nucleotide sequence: TGTGCCAGTAGGCGAACGGACAGGGGATATTCCTATAATTCACCCCTCCACTTT.

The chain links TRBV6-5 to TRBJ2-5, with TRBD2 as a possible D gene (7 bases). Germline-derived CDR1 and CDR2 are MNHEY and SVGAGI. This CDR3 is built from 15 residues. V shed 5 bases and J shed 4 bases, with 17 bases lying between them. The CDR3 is CASSRNWGGGETQYF. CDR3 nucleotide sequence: TGTGCCAGCAGTCGCAATTGGGGGGGCGGAGAGACCCAGTACTTC.

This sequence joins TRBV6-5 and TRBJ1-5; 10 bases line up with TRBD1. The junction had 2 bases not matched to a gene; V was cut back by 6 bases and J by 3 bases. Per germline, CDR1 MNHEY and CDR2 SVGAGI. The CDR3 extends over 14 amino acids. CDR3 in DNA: TGTGCCAGCAGCGGACAGGGGGACAATCAGCCCCAGCATTTT. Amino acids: CASSGQGDNQPQHF.

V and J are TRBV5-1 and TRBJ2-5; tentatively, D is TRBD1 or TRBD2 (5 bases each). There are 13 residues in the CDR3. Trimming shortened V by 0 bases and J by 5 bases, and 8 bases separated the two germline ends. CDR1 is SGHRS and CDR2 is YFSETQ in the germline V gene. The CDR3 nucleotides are TGCGCCAGCAGCTTGGTCAGGGAGGAGACCCAGTACTTC. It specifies CASSLVREETQYF.

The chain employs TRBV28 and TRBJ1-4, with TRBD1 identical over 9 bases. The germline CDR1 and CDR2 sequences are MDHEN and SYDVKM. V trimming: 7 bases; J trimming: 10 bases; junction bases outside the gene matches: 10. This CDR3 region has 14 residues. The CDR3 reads CASTSTGGIGKLFF. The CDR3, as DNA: TGTGCCAGCACCTCGACAGGGGGTATAGGAAAACTGTTTTTT.

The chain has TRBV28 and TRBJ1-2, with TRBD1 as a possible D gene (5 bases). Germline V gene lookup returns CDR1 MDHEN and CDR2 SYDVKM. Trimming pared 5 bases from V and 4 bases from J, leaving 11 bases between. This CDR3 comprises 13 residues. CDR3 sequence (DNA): TGTGCCAGCAGTCTAGGGGACCCCTATGGCTACACCTTC. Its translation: CASSLGDPYGYTF.

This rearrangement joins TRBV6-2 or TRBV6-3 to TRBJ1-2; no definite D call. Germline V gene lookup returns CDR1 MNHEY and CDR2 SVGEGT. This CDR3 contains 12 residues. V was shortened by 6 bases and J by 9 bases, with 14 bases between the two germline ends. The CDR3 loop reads CASSDIGKSYTF. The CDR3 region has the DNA TGTGCCAGCAGCGATATAGGGAAGAGCTACACCTTC.

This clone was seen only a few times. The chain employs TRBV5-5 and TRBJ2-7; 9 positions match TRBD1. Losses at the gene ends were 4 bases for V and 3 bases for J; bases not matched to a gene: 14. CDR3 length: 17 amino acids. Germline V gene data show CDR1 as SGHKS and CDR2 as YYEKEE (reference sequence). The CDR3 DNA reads TGTGCCAGCAGCCCGGGGACAGGGCAGAGAAGGGACTACGAGCAGTACGTC. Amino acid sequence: CASSPGTGQRRDYEQYV.

In DNA form, the CDR3 reads TGTGCCTGGACGCTAGGCCCAGGGGCAAACACTGAAGCTTTCTTT. Protein product: CAWTLGPGANTEAFF. This rearrangement joins TRBV30 to TRBJ1-1; D is possibly TRBD1 (6 bases). V was shortened by 4 bases and J by 2 bases, with 17 bases between the two germline ends. The germline gives CDR1 GTSNPN, CDR2 SVGIG (reference sequence). The CDR3 runs 15 residues.

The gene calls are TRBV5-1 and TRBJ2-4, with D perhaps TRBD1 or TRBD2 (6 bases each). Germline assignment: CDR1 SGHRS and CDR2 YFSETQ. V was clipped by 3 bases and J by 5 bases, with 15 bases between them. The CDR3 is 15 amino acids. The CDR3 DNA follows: TGCGCCAGCAGCTCCCTGGGGGGCCCCGAAAACATTCAGTACTTC. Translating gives CASSSLGGPENIQYF.

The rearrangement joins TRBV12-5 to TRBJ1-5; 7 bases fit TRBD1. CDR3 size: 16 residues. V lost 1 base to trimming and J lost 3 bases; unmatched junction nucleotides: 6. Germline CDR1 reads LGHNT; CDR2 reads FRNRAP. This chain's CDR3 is CASGLGTGRVNQPQHF. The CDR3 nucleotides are TGTGCTAGTGGTTTGGGGACAGGAAGAGTCAATCAGCCCCAGCATTTT.

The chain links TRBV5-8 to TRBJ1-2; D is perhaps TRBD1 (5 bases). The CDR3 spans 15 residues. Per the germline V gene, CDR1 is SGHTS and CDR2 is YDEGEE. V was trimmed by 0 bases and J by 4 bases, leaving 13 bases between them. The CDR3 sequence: CASSLGGRLVYGYTF. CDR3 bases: TGTGCCAGCAGCTTGGGGGGCCGACTGGTCTATGGCTACACCTTC.

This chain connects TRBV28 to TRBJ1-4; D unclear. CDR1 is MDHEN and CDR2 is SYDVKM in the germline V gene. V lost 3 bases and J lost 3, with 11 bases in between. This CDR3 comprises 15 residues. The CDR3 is CASSFRGMPNEKLFF. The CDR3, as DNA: TGTGCCAGCAGTTTCAGAGGGATGCCTAATGAAAAACTGTTTTTT.

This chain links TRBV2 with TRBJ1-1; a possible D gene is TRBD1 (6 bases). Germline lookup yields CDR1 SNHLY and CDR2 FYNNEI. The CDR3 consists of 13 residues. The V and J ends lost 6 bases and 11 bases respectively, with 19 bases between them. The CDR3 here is CASRGDLSQGAFF. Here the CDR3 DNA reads TGTGCCAGCAGAGGGGACCTTTCCCAGGGGGCTTTCTTT.

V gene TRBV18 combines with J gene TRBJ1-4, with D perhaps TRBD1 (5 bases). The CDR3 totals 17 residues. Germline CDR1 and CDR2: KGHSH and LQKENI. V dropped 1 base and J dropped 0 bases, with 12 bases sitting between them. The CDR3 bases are TGTGCCAGCTCACCACACAATCCGGGGGCAACTAATGAAAAACTGTTTTTT. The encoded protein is CASSPHNPGATNEKLFF.

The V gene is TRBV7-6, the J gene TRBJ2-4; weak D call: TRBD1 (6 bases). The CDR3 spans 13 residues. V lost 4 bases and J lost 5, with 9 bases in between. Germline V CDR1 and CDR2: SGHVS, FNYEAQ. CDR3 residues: CASSSRTENIQYF. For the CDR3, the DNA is TGTGCCAGCAGCTCCCGGACAGAAAACATTCAGTACTTC.

The chain's CDR3 is CASRPRGTGHNSPLHF. The DNA for the CDR3 is TGTGCCAGCAGACCGAGGGGGACAGGGCATAATTCACCCCTCCACTTT. The chain joins TRBV27 to TRBJ1-6; TRBD1 matches 9 bases. The J segment lost 5 bases and the V segment lost 6 bases, leaving 8 bases of the junction unmatched. This CDR3 comprises 16 residues. Per the germline V gene, CDR1 is MNHEY and CDR2 is SMNVEV (reference sequence).